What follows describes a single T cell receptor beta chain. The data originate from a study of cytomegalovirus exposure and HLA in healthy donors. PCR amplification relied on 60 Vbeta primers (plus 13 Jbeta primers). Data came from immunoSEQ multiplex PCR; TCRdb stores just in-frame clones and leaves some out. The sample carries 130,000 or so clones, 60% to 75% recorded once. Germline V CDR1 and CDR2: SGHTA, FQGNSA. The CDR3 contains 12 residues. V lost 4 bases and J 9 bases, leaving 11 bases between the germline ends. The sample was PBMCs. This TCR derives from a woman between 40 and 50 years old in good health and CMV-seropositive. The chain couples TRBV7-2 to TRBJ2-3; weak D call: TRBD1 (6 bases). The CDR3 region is CASSSSQGTQYF. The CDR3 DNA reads TGTGCCAGCAGCTCCTCCCAGGGGACGCAGTATTTT.